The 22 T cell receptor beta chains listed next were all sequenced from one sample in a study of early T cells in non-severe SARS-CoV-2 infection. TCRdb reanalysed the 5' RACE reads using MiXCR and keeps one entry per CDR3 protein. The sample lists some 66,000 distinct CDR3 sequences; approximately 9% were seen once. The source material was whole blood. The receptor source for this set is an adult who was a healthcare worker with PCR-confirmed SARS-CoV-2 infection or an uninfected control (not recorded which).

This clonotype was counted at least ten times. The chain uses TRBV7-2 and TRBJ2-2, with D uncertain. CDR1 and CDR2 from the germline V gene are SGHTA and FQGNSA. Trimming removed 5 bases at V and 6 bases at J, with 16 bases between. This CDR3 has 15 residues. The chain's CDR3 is CASSPPPYVPGELFF. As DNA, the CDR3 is TGTGCCAGCAGCCCCCCCCCTTACGTCCCCGGGGAGCTGTTTTTT.

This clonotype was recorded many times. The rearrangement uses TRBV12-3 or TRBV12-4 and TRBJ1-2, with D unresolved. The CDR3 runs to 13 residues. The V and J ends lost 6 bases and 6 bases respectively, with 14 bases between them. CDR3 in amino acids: CASRKRNIDGYTF. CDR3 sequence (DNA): TGTGCCAGCAGGAAAAGGAACATTGATGGCTACACCTTC.

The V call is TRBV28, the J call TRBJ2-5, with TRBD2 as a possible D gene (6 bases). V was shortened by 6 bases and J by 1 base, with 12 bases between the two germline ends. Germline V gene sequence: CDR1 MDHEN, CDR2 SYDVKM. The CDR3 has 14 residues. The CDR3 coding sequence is TGTGCCAGCAGCCCCCTGGGGGGCCAAGAGACCCAGTACTTC. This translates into CASSPLGGQETQYF.

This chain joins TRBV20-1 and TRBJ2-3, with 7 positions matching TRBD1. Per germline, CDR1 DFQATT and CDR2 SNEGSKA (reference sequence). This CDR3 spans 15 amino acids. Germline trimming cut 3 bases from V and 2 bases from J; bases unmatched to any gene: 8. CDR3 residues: CSASGQEINTDTQYF. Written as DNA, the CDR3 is TGCAGTGCTAGTGGACAGGAGATAAACACAGATACGCAGTATTTT.

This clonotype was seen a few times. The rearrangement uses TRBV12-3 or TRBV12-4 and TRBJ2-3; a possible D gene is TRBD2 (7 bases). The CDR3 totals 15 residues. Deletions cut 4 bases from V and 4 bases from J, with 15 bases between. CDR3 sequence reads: CASSSAGRGADTQYF. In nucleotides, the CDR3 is TGTGCCAGCAGTTCTGCAGGGAGGGGGGCAGATACGCAGTATTTT.

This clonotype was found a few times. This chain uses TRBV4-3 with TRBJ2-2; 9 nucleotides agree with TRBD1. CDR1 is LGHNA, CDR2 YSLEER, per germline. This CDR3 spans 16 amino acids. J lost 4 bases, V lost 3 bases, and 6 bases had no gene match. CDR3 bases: TGCGCCAGCAGCCAGGGCCGGGACAGGGTCACCGGGGAGCTGTTTTTT. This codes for CASSQGRDRVTGELFF.

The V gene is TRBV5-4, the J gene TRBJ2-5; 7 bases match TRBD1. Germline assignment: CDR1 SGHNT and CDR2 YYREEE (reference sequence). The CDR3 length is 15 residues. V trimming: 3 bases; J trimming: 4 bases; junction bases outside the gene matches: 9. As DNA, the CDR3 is TGTGCCAGCAGCTCCCACGACAGGGCGAGAGAGACCCAGTACTTC. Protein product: CASSSHDRARETQYF. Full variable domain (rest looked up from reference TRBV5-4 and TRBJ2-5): ETGVTQSPTHLIKTRGQQVTLRCSSQSGHNTVSWYQQALGQGPQFIFQYYREEENGRGNFPPRFSGLQFPNYSSELNVNALELDDSALYLCASSSHDRARETQYFGPGTRLLVL.

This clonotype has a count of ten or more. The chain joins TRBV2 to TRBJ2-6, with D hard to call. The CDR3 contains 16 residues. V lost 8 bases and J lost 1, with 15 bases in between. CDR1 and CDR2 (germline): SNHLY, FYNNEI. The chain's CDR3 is CASLRVVGSGANVLTF. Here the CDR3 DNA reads TGTGCCAGCCTGCGCGTTGTCGGGTCTGGGGCCAACGTCCTGACTTTC.

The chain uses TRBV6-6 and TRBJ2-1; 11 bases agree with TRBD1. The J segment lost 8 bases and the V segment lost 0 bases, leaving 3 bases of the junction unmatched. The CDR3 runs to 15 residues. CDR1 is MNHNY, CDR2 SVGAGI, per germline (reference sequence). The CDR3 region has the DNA TGTGCCAGCAGTTACTCCGGGACAGGGGGGCATGAGCAGTTCTTC. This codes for CASSYSGTGGHEQFF.

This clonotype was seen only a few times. The CDR3 loop reads CASSLTGVNTEAFF. DNA for the CDR3: TGTGCCAGCAGCTTGACAGGGGTGAACACTGAAGCTTTCTTT. This chain uses TRBV5-4 with TRBJ1-1, with 7 bases identical to TRBD1. Germline CDR1 reads SGHNT; CDR2 reads YYREEE (reference sequence). The CDR3 loop spans 14 amino acids. Trimming removed 1 base from V and 0 bases from J; junction bases left unmatched: 0.

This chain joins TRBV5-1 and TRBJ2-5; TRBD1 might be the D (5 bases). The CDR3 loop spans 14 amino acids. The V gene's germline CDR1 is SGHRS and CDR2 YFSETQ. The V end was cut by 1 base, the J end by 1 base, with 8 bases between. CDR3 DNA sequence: TGCGCCAGCAGCTTGTCCCAGGGCCAAGAGACCCAGTACTTC. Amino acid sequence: CASSLSQGQETQYF.

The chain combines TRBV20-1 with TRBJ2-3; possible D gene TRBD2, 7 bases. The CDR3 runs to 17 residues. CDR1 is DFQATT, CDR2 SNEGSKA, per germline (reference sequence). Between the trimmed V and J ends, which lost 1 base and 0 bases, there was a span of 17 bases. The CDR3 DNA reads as TGCAGTGCTAGAGCTGGGGGGCTAGCGGCTAGCACAGATACGCAGTATTTT. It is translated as CSARAGGLAASTDTQYF.

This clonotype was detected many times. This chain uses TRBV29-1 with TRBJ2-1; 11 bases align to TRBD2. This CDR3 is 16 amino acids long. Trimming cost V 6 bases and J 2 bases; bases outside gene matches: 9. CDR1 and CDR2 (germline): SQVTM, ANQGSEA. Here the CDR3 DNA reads TGCAGCGTCACGGGACTAGCGGACCTAACCTACAATGAGCAGTTCTTC. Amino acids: CSVTGLADLTYNEQFF.

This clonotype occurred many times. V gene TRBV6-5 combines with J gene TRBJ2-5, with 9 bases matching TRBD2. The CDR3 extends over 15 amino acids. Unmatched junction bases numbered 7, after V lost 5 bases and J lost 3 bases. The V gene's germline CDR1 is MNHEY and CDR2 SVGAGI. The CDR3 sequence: CASSRWASGKETQYF. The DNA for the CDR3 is TGTGCCAGCAGTCGCTGGGCTAGCGGGAAAGAGACCCAGTACTTC.

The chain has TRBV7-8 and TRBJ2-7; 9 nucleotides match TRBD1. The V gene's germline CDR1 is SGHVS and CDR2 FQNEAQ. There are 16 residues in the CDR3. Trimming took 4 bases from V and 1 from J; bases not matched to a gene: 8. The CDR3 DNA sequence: TGTGCCAGCAGCTCCAAGACAGGGGGGGGTTCCTACGAGCAGTACTTC. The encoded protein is CASSSKTGGGSYEQYF.

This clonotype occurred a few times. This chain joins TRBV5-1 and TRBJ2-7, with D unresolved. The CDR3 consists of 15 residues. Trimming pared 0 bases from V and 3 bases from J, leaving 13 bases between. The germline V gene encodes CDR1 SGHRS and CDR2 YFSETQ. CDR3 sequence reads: CASSLGLLSYYEQYF. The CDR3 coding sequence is TGCGCCAGCAGCTTGGGATTACTGTCCTACTACGAGCAGTACTTC.

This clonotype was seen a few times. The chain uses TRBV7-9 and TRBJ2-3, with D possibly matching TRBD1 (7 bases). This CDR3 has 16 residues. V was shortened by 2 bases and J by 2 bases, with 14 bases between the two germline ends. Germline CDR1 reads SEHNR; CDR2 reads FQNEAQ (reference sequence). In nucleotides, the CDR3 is TGTGCCAGCAGCTTAATGGCGGGACAGCCCACAGATACGCAGTATTTT. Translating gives CASSLMAGQPTDTQYF.

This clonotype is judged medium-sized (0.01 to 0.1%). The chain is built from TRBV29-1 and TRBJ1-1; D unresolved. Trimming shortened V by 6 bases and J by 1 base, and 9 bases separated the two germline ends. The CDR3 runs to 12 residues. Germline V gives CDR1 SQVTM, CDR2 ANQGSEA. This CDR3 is CSVGGKNTEAFF. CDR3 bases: TGCAGCGTGGGAGGTAAGAACACTGAAGCTTTCTTT.

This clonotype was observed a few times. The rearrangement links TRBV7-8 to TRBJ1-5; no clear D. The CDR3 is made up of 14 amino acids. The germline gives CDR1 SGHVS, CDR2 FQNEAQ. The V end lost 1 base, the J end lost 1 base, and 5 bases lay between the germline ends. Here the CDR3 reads CASSLVSSNQPQHF. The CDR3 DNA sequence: TGTGCCAGCAGCTTAGTGAGCAGCAATCAGCCCCAGCATTTT. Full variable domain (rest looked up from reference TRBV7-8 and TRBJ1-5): GAGVSQSPRYKVAKRGQDVALRCDPISGHVSLFWYQQALGQGPEFLTYFQNEAQLDKSGLPSDRFFAERPEGSVSTLKIQRTQQEDSAVYLCASSLVSSNQPQHFGDGTRLSIL.

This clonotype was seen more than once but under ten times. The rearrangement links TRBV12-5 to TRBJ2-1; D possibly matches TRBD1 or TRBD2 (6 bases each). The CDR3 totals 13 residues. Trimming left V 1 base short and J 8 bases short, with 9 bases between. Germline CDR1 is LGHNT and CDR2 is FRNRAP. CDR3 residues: CASGLEGGHEQFF. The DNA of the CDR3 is TGTGCTAGTGGTTTGGAGGGGGGACATGAGCAGTTCTTC.

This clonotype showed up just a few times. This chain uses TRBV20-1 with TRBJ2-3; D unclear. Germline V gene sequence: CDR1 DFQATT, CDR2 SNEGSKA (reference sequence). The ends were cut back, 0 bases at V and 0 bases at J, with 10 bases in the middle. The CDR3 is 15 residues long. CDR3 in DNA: TGCAGTGCTAGAGATGTGGCGGAGAGCACAGATACGCAGTATTTT. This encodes CSARDVAESTDTQYF.

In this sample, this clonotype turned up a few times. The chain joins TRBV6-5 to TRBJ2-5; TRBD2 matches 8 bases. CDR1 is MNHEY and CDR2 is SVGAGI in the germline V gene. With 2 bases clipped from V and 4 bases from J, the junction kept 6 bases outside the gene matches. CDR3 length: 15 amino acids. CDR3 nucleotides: TGTGCCAGCAGTTACCGGGGACGGGGGGGAGAGACCCAGTACTTC. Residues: CASSYRGRGGETQYF.